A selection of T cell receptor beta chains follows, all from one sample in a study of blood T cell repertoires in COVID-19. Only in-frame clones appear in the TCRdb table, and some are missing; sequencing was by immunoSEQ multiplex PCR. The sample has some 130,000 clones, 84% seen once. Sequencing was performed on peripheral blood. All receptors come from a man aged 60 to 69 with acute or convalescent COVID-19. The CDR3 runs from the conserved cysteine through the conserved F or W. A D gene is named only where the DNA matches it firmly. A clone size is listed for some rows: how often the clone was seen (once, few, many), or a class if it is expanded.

cdr3_aa: CASSRTGFENTIYF; j_call: TRBJ1-3; clone_size: NA; d_call: TRBD1; v_call: TRBV5-1
cdr3_aa: CASSHLPGQGDYGYTF; j_call: TRBJ1-2; clone_size: once; d_call: TRBD1; v_call: TRBV4-1
cdr3_aa: CASSSWTGGNTEAFF; j_call: TRBJ1-1; clone_size: NA; d_call: TRBD1; v_call: TRBV7-2
cdr3_aa: CASSVGQVTEAFF; j_call: TRBJ1-1; clone_size: NA; d_call: NA; v_call: TRBV9
cdr3_aa: CASTTGGANEQFF; j_call: TRBJ2-1; clone_size: few; d_call: NA; v_call: TRBV12-3/TRBV12-4
cdr3_aa: CATARGRLTDKNEKLFF; j_call: TRBJ1-4; clone_size: NA; d_call: NA; v_call: TRBV19
cdr3_aa: CASLREGTATQYF; j_call: TRBJ2-3; clone_size: NA; d_call: TRBD2; v_call: TRBV3-1/TRBV3-2
cdr3_aa: CASSPRQGAPTDTQYF; j_call: TRBJ2-3; clone_size: NA; d_call: TRBD1; v_call: TRBV5-1
cdr3_aa: CASSSGTGGRYTF; j_call: TRBJ1-2; clone_size: once; d_call: TRBD1; v_call: TRBV19
cdr3_aa: CASSYSSQGTDTQYF; j_call: TRBJ2-3; clone_size: NA; d_call: NA; v_call: TRBV6-5
cdr3_aa: CASSPGGASTDTQYF; j_call: TRBJ2-3; clone_size: NA; d_call: TRBD2; v_call: TRBV7-3
cdr3_aa: CASSPRLAELSYEQYF; j_call: TRBJ2-7; clone_size: NA; d_call: TRBD2; v_call: TRBV9
cdr3_aa: CASSTSGRAYNEQFF; j_call: TRBJ2-1; clone_size: NA; d_call: TRBD2; v_call: TRBV6-1
cdr3_aa: CAISDIGGLQKTQYF; j_call: TRBJ2-5; clone_size: NA; d_call: NA; v_call: TRBV10-3
cdr3_aa: CASSQAGGQDIQYF; j_call: TRBJ2-4; clone_size: once; d_call: NA; v_call: TRBV4-1
cdr3_aa: CASSPGSPTDTQYF; j_call: TRBJ2-3; clone_size: NA; d_call: NA; v_call: TRBV7-3
cdr3_aa: CASSPPNLAGGYEQYF; j_call: TRBJ2-7; clone_size: NA; d_call: TRBD2; v_call: TRBV18
cdr3_aa: CASSLVGEKLFF; j_call: TRBJ1-4; clone_size: few; d_call: NA; v_call: TRBV5-4
cdr3_aa: CASSLTGLAGGGQYF; j_call: TRBJ2-7; clone_size: NA; d_call: TRBD2; v_call: TRBV27
cdr3_aa: CASSIAGGDQPQHF; j_call: TRBJ1-5; clone_size: NA; d_call: NA; v_call: TRBV19
cdr3_aa: CASSILGQGTNTGELFF; j_call: TRBJ2-2; clone_size: NA; d_call: TRBD1; v_call: TRBV19
cdr3_aa: CASSPSRTSRNNEQFF; j_call: TRBJ2-1; clone_size: NA; d_call: TRBD2; v_call: TRBV7-3
cdr3_aa: CASSEPGKPPYEQYF; j_call: TRBJ2-7; clone_size: NA; d_call: NA; v_call: TRBV6-1
cdr3_aa: CATSLGQGPNEQFF; j_call: TRBJ2-1; clone_size: NA; d_call: TRBD1; v_call: TRBV24-1
cdr3_aa: CASSRDRGGEKLFF; j_call: TRBJ1-4; clone_size: NA; d_call: TRBD1; v_call: TRBV6-5
cdr3_aa: CASKTETGNSNQPQHF; j_call: TRBJ1-5; clone_size: once; d_call: NA; v_call: TRBV28
cdr3_aa: CASSLQGAGGYTF; j_call: TRBJ1-2; clone_size: few; d_call: TRBD1; v_call: TRBV5-4
cdr3_aa: CASSITGGGGYGYTF; j_call: TRBJ1-2; clone_size: few; d_call: TRBD1; v_call: TRBV5-1
cdr3_aa: CASSLRLAGGQDEQFF; j_call: TRBJ2-1; clone_size: NA; d_call: TRBD2; v_call: TRBV11-2
cdr3_aa: CASSGTSGRGPNEQFF; j_call: TRBJ2-1; clone_size: NA; d_call: TRBD2; v_call: TRBV9
cdr3_aa: CATSWRGGEETQYF; j_call: TRBJ2-5; clone_size: NA; d_call: TRBD2; v_call: TRBV27
cdr3_aa: CAWSAWRSMGETQYF; j_call: TRBJ2-5; clone_size: NA; d_call: NA; v_call: TRBV30
cdr3_aa: CASSQQVTEAFF; j_call: TRBJ1-1; clone_size: NA; d_call: NA; v_call: TRBV3-1/TRBV3-2
cdr3_aa: CAWSAPNRGHYGYTF; j_call: TRBJ1-2; clone_size: NA; d_call: TRBD1; v_call: TRBV30
cdr3_aa: CASSQGPARSYEQYF; j_call: TRBJ2-7; clone_size: NA; d_call: NA; v_call: TRBV3-1/TRBV3-2
cdr3_aa: CATSDPGAFHTSTDTQYF; j_call: TRBJ2-3; clone_size: NA; d_call: NA; v_call: TRBV24-1
cdr3_aa: CASGSSGRGRLNF; j_call: TRBJ1-2; clone_size: NA; d_call: TRBD1; v_call: TRBV27
cdr3_aa: CASSLRESPLHF; j_call: TRBJ1-6; clone_size: NA; d_call: NA; v_call: TRBV6-5
cdr3_aa: CASSQQATNSPLHF; j_call: TRBJ1-6; clone_size: NA; d_call: NA; v_call: TRBV9
cdr3_aa: CASTQGQENTEAFF; j_call: TRBJ1-1; clone_size: NA; d_call: TRBD1; v_call: TRBV7-2
cdr3_aa: CASSPTGPGGYTF; j_call: TRBJ1-2; clone_size: NA; d_call: NA; v_call: TRBV7-8
cdr3_aa: CASSIGLSGTDTQYF; j_call: TRBJ2-3; clone_size: NA; d_call: NA; v_call: TRBV7-3